The sample holds many counts of the clone carrying this T cell receptor beta chain. Its antigen is as yet unknown. cDNA carried unique molecular identifiers, and a universal primer site was added by template switching. One entry per CDR3 protein, called by TCRdb with MiXCR from the 5' RACE reads. The sample shows 1.5 million to 2 million distinct CDR3 sequences, about 31% of them seen only once. This specimen comes from a study of identical twins. Study-level results: Fewer insertions were carried by abundant cord blood beta clonotypes, but none was seen in memory repertoires. Out-of-frame alpha sequences shared by twins showed excess low generation probability. Models underpredicted monozygotic twin sharing of out-of-frame TCR alpha.

The CDR3 covers 15 residues. V lost 5 bases to trimming and J lost 5 bases; unmatched junction nucleotides: 9. The germline gives CDR1 MNHEY, CDR2 SVGAGI. The sequenced sample consisted of cord blood. This rearrangement joins TRBV6-5 to TRBJ2-1; TRBD2 aligns across 7 bases. This TCR derives from a newborn girl in good health. The CDR3 reads CASSPFGGRDNEQFF. The CDR3 DNA is TGTGCCAGCAGTCCCTTTGGTGGGAGGGACAATGAGCAGTTCTTC.